One T cell receptor (beta chain) is described in this entry. It was with unique molecular identifiers that the TCRbeta library was prepared. TCRdb itself ran the PCR reads through MiXCR, one entry per CDR3 protein. The sample has around 490,000 distinct CDR3 sequences, approximately 10% seen once. The sample comes from a study of T-cell reconstitution after alpha-beta-depleted transplantation in children. This CDR3 spans 16 amino acids. The germline V gene has CDR1 MDHEN and CDR2 SYDVKM. Between the trimmed V and J ends, which lost 1 base and 7 bases, there was a span of 16 bases. This rearrangement joins TRBV28 to TRBJ1-4; TRBD1 is a possible D gene (5 bases). The starting material was PBMCs, mostly from graft donor cells, obtained 180 days after TCRalphabeta/CD19-depleted stem cell transplant. The sequence was obtained from a female patient between 2 and 10 years old who had a stem cell transplant for aplastic anemia, so the T cells may come from the graft donor. The CDR3, as DNA: TGTGCCAGCAGTTTATCCCTCAGGGAAGTTCGTGAAAAACTGTTTTTT. Translated, it gives CASSLSLREVREKLFF.